This TCR beta chain is drawn from a study of vaccination and CD4 T cells after COVID-19 (dated by TCRdb to between 2022 and 2023). Describing the broader study: Six males and four females were included in the convalescent cohort, with two Hispanic individuals, seven Caucasians, two Asians and one multiracial person represented. Culture stimuli were overlapping spike peptide pools from SARS-CoV-2 and from the common cold coronaviruses HCoV-NL63, HCoV-OC43 and HCoV-229E. Post-vaccine blood samples were taken a median of approximately 70 days after the second vaccine dose, with a range of roughly 13 to 250 days. The spike-specific CD4+ TCR repertoire was compared before and after mRNA vaccination in approximately 9 COVID-19 convalescent patients and a handful of infection-naive healthy vaccine recipients. Each participant got two doses of either the Pfizer-BioNTech BNT162b2 vaccine (n=8) or the Moderna mRNA-1273 vaccine (n=2). As controls, cultures received a CEFX viral epitope pool (the positive control), an HIV-1 Nef peptide pool (the negative control), or no peptide at all. Memory CD4+ T cell crossreactivity between SARS-CoV-2 and common cold coronavirus spike proteins was assessed at the TCR clonotype level in an earlier paper using these donors. Post-COVID blood samples were collected from convalescent patients a median of approximately 100 days after diagnosis, with a range of about 35 to 180 days.

Study-wide conclusions, independent of this receptor: The number of convalescent patients in the study was relatively small, and the study did not examine early timepoints following natural infection. The median number of SARS-CoV-2-reactive clonotypes rose from 21 after infection to roughly 38 after vaccination, but the change was not significant. Of the vaccine-specific clones in convalescent patients, 304 of 307, or nearly all, reacted only to SARS-CoV-2 spike and did not cross-react with common cold coronaviruses. In convalescent patients, a median around 85% of post-vaccine SARS-CoV-2-reactive clones were detected only after vaccination, and vaccine-specific priming was suggested by this finding.

The label giving this sample's treatment or condition can be read as: roughly 10-day PBMC culture with coronavirus spike peptide pools or control peptides (ViraFEST assay). CD4+ T cells from unexposed donors were collected before the COVID-19 pandemic (2011-2018). The ViraFEST assay, used in the study, expanded antigen-specific T cells with peptide pools and then identified the expanded clonotypes through TCR sequencing. Each well held some 2 million PBMCs cultured with roughly 9.2 ug/ml peptide pools in IMDM containing approximately 5% human AB serum and 10 IU/ml IL-2. On days 3 and 7, half of the culture medium was replaced with fresh IL-2-containing medium. Once the cells had been in culture for 9 to 10 days, the EasySep CD4+ T cell isolation kit was used to isolate CD4+ T cells by negative selection. Unexposed donor CD4+ T cells were tested for reactivity to SARS-CoV-2 S and N and four common cold coronavirus spike pools, as cell number allowed. PBMCs were separated from whole blood using Ficoll-Paque Plus gradient centrifugation and then either used fresh or cryopreserved at -140C. In general, triplicate wells were set up for every culture condition. The leukapheresis product used for the unexposed donors was purchased from a commercial source.

This clonotype was counted between two and nine times. Its recognized antigen is unknown. Per-base qualities were not stored, and no clone one base away is much larger. Libraries were constructed by PCR. DNA from cultured CD4+ T cells was subjected to TCR sequencing with the Oncomine TCR Beta short-read assay at the Johns Hopkins FTIC core. The QIAamp micro DNA kit was used to extract genomic DNA from the cultured CD4+ T cells. The Oncomine TCR Beta libraries from cultured CD4+ T cells were pooled using unique dual indexes and then sequenced on an Illumina iSeq 100. Per the authors' processing: Non-productive sequences were removed, and CDR3s not starting with C, not ending with F or W, or shorter than 7 amino acids were discarded. The MANAFEST web application identified antigen-specific clonotypes by comparing peptide-stimulated wells against reference wells and other culture wells. To be called positive, a clone needed an FDR below 0.05, an odds ratio above 5, and a productive frequency above 0.1% in at least two of three replicate wells. A clonotype counted as cross-reactive if it showed significant expansion both in the SARS-CoV-2 spike wells and in at least one common cold coronavirus spike condition. Levenshtein distances (stringdist) and unrooted phylogenetic trees (ape) in R version 3.6.1 were used to assess CDR3 homology. Using fastp at Q25 and MiXCR, TCRdb reprocessed the public reads and kept productive beta chains. Each entry is one CDR3 protein sequence, shown with its most common DNA and genes. The V and J calls were not made by the authors but by TCRdb's processing. Within this sample are about 7,100 distinct CDR3 sequences, with approximately 35% of them counted one time only. Of the sample, 15% to 20% is held by the ten largest clones.

From the cysteine through the phenylalanine, the CDR3 covers 11 amino acids. The retained sequence is limited to the CDR3, 33 bases, with the frame set at the first base. V lost 6 bases and J lost 10 bases; the stretch between them is 12 bases long. CDR1 and CDR2, looked up from the germline V gene, are MNHNS and SASEGT. The TCR was taken from a human donor in good health. The specimen sequenced was CD4+ T cells from blood, cultured in vitro. The chain couples TRBV6-1 to TRBJ2-5; too little of a D gene remains to name it. The DNA sequence reads TGTGCCAGCAGCGGAGCAGGTGGCCAGTACTTC. The translation is CASSGAGGQYF.